This T cell receptor beta chain was profiled in a study of response to subunit inactivated influenza vaccine. Trimming shortened V by 3 bases and J by 0 bases, and 18 bases separated the two germline ends. CDR3 size: 18 residues. The germline V gene has CDR1 KGHSH and CDR2 LQKENI. Worth noting for this clonotype: No antigen is known for it.

Study observations and caveats: The authors suggested that every seasonal influenza vaccination recruits few new T cells.

One entry per CDR3 protein results from TCRdb running MiXCR on the RT-PCR reads. The sample has 750,000 to 850,000 distinct CDR3 sequences, roughly 20% seen once; the top ten hold roughly 10%. Sequenced here: PBMCs from blood, sampled about 5 days after vaccination. V is TRBV18 and J is TRBJ2-4, with a possible D match to TRBD1 (6 bases). The sequence derives from a man aged 50-59 years who received an inactivated influenza vaccine. The CDR3 spells CASSPVADRHLAKNIQYF. In DNA, the CDR3 is TGTGCCAGCTCACCTGTGGCTGACAGGCACCTAGCCAAAAACATTCAGTACTTC.